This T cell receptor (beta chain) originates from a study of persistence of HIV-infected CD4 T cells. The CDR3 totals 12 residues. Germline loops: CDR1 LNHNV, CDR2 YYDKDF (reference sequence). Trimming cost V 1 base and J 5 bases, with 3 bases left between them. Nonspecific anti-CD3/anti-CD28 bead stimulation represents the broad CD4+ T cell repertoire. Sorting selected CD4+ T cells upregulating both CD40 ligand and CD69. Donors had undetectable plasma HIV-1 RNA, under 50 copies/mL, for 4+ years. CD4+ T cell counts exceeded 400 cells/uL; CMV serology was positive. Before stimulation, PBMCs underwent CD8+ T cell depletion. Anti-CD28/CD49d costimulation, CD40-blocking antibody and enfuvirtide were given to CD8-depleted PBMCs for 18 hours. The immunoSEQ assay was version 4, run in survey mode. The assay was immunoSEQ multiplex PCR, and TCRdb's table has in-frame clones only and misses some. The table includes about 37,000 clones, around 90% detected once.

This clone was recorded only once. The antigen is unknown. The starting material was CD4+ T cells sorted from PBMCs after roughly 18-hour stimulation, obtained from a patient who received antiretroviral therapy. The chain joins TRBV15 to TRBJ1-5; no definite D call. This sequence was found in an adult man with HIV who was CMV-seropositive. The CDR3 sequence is CATSRGYQPQHF. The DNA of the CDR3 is TGTGCCACCAGCAGAGGTTATCAGCCCCAGCATTTT.